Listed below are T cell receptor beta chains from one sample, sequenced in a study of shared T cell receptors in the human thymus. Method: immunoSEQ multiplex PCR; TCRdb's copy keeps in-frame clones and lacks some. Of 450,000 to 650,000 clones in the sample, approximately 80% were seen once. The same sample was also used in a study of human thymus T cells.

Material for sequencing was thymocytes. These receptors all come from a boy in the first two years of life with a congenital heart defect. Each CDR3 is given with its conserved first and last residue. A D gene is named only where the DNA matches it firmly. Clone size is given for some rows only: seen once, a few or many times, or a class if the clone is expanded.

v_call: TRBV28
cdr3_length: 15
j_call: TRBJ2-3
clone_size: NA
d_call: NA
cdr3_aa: CASTPDQTSTDTQYF
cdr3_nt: TGTGCCAGCACCCCCGACCAGACATCCACAGATACGCAGTATTTT

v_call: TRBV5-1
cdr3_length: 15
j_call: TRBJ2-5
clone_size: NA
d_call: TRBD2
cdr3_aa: CASSLNGRRGETQYF
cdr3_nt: TGCGCCAGCAGCTTGAACGGGAGGAGGGGAGAGACCCAGTACTTC

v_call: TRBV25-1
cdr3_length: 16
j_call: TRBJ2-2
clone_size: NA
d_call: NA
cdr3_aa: CASSKNAPTRSGELFF
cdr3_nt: TGTGCCAGCAGTAAAAACGCCCCAACTAGGTCCGGGGAGCTGTTTTTT

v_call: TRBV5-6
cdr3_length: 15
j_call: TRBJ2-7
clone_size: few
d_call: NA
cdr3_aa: CASSRLTRAGYEQYF
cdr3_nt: TGTGCCAGCAGCCGACTGACACGGGCGGGATACGAGCAGTACTTC

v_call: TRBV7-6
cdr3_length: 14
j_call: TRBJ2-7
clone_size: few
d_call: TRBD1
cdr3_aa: CASSGGQGADEQYF
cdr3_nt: TGTGCCAGCAGCGGGGGACAGGGGGCGGACGAGCAGTACTTC

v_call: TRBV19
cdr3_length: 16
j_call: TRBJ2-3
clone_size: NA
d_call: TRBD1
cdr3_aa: CASSAPSGTGKDTQYF
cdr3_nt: TGTGCCAGTAGTGCCCCTTCCGGGACAGGGAAAGATACGCAGTATTTT

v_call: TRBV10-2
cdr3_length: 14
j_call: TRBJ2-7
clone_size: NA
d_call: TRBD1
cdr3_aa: CASSDIKTGAEQYF
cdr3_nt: TGCGCCAGCAGTGATATAAAAACAGGGGCTGAGCAGTACTTC

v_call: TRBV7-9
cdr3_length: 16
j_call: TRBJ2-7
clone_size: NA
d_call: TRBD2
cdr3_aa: CASSSSGLAGGYEQYF
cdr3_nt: TGTGCCAGCAGCTCGAGTGGACTAGCGGGAGGGTACGAGCAGTACTTC

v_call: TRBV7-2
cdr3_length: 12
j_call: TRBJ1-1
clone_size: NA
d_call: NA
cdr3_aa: CASRLSHTEAFF
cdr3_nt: TGTGCCAGCAGACTCTCCCACACTGAAGCTTTCTTT

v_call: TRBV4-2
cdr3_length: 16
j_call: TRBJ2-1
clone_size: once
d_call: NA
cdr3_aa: CASSQEPRAAYNEQFF
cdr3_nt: TGTGCCAGCAGCCAAGAGCCCCGCGCGGCCTACAATGAGCAGTTCTTC

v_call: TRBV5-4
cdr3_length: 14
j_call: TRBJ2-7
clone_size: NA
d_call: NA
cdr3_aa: CASSFAPLSYEQYF
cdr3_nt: TGTGCCAGCAGCTTCGCGCCCCTCTCCTACGAGCAGTACTTC

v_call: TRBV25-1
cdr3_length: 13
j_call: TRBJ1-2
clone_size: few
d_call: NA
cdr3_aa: CASSRRSGSGYTF
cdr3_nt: TGTGCCAGCAGTCGAAGGTCCGGGTCCGGCTACACCTTC

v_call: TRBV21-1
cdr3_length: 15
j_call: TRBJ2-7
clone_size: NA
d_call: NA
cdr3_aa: CASSKPDCLPYEQYF
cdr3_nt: TGTGCCAGCAGCAAACCGGACTGTCTACCCTACGAGCAGTACTTC

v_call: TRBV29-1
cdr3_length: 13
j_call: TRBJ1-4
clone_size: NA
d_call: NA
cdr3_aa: CSVERWANEKLFF
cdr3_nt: TGCAGCGTTGAGAGGTGGGCTAATGAAAAACTGTTTTTT

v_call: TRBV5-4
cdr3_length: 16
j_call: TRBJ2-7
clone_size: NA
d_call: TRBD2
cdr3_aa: CASSLVSRTSGYEQYF
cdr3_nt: TGTGCCAGCAGCTTGGTCTCCCGGACTAGCGGCTACGAGCAGTACTTC

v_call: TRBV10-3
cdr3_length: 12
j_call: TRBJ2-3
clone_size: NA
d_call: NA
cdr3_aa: CAISTGADTQYF
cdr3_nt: TGTGCCATCAGTACGGGGGCAGATACGCAGTATTTT

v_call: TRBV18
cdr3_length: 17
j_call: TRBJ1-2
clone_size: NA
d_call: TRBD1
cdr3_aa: CASSPPYHRGPNYGYTF
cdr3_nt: TGTGCCAGCTCACCCCCCTACCACAGGGGCCCTAACTATGGCTACACCTTC

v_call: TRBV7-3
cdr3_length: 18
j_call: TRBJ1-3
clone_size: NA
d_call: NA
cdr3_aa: CASSQYQGIAYSGNTIYF
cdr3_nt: TGTGCCAGCAGCCAATACCAGGGAATCGCTTACTCTGGAAACACCATATATTTT

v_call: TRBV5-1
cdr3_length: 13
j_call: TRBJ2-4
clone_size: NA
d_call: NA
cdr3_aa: CASSGSPGGIQYF
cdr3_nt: TGCGCCAGCAGCGGTAGCCCTGGCGGGATTCAGTACTTC

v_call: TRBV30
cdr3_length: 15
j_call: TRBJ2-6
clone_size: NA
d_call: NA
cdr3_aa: CAGRAQGRGANVLTF
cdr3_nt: TGTGCCGGACGGGCGCAGGGGCGTGGGGCCAACGTCCTGACTTTC

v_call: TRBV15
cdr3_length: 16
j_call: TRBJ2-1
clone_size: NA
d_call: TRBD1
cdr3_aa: CATSRETGASYNEQFF
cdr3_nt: TGTGCCACCAGCAGAGAGACAGGGGCAAGCTACAATGAGCAGTTCTTC

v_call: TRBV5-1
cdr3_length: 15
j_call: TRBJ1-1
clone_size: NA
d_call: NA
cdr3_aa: CASSLGTEINTEAFF
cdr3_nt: TGCGCCAGCAGCTTGGGGACAGAAATTAACACTGAAGCTTTCTTT

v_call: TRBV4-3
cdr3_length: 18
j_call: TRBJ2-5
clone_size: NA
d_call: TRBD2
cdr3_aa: CASSQEATSGRHQETQYF
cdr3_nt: TGCGCCAGCAGCCAAGAGGCTACTAGCGGGAGGCATCAAGAGACCCAGTACTTC

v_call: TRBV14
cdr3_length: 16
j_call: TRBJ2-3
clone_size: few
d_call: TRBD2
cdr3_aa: CASSQGLAGTGDTQYF
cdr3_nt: TGTGCCAGCAGCCAAGGACTAGCGGGAACCGGGGATACGCAGTATTTT